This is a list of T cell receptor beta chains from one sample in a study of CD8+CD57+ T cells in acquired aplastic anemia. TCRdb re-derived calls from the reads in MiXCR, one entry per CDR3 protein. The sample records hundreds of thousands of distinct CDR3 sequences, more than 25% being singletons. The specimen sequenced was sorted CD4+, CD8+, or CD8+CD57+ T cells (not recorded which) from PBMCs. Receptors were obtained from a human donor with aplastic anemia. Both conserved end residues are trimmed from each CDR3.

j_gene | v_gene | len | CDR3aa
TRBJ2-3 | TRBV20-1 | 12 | SARALRSTDTQY
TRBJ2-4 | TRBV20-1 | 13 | SARDDRLAKNIQY
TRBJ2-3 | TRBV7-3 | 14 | ASSLIGGPSTDTQY
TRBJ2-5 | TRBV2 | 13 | ASNDQQGYQETQY
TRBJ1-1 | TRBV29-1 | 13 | SVDWAQTGTAEAF
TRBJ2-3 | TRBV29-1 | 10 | SVEEGSGTQY
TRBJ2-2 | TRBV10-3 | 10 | AIEEESGELF
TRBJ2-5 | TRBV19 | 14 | ASSIVWTSGTETQY
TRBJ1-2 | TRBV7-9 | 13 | ASSPRDRGRGGYT
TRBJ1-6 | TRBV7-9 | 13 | ASSYEGRGDSPLH
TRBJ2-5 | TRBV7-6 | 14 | ASSLEVSGSRGTQY
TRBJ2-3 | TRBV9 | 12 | ARSEAASTDTQY
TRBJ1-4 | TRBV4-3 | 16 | ASSQDLTWGQGYEKLF
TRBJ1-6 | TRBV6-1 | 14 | ASSLTQTGANSPLH
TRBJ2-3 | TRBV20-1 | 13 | SATLWGLNTDTQY
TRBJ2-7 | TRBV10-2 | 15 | ASSETARGMFSHEQY